This TCR beta chain was sequenced in a study of blood T cell repertoires in COVID-19. Whole-study context: Sites across the United States, Italy and Spain contributed samples from acute and convalescent COVID-19.

This CDR3 region has 16 residues. The germline V gene has CDR1 MDHEN and CDR2 SYDVKM. V was pared by 6 bases and J by 3 bases, with 8 bases of the junction left unmatched. In the authors' methods: Nucleated cell number was recorded as an estimate derived from reference gene primer amplification. Method: immunoSEQ multiplex PCR; TCRdb's copy keeps in-frame clones and lacks some. That table is the source of V, J and clone size, and D and trimming were worked out from the DNA. The sample has about 190,000 clones, 88% seen once. This TCR came from a man aged 40-50 years with active or convalescent COVID-19. The chain is built from TRBV28 and TRBJ2-2; the match to TRBD2 covers 9 bases. Specimen: peripheral blood. Here the CDR3 DNA reads TGTGCCAGCAGCCCTAGCGGGGCCGCCTACACCGGGGAGCTGTTTTTT. It translates to CASSPSGAAYTGELFF.